The rows below give T cell receptor beta chains drawn from one sample of a study of glioma-infiltrating T cells after dendritic cell vaccination. Here immunoSEQ multiplex PCR was the method, and the copy in TCRdb shows in-frame clones only, minus some. The repertoire consists of 90,000 to 140,000 clones, with around 90% occurring once and the leading ten covering roughly 2.5%. Sequencing was performed on blood, taken after dendritic cell vaccination. The origin of the receptors is a human donor with glioblastoma. Both conserved end residues are part of each CDR3. D genes are given only for firm matches. Size values are once, few and many counts, or a class for expanded clones, and some rows have none.

>NA|TRBV2|TRBJ2-7|NA
CASRIGYEQYF
TGTGCCAGCAGGATCGGCTACGAGCAGTACTTC
>NA|TRBV6-5|TRBJ1-2|NA
CASSYTQLYGYTF
TGTGCCAGCAGTTATACACAGCTCTATGGCTACACCTTC
>NA|TRBV14|TRBJ1-1|NA
CASSQPTSRAFF
TGTGCCAGCAGCCAACCGACCTCTAGAGCTTTCTTT
>NA|TRBV2|TRBJ1-5|NA
CASSQDSINQPQHF
TGTGCCAGCAGTCAAGACAGTATCAATCAGCCCCAGCATTTT
>TRBD1|TRBV5-1|TRBJ1-4|NA
CASSSTGGRNEKLFF
TGCGCCAGCAGCTCAACAGGGGGCAGGAATGAAAAACTGTTTTTT
>TRBD1|TRBV5-1|TRBJ2-5|NA
CASSLGQGTWETQYF
TGCGCCAGCAGCCTAGGACAGGGGACGTGGGAGACCCAGTACTTC
>NA|TRBV2|TRBJ2-2|NA
CASREQGLGTGELFF
TGTGCCAGCAGGGAACAGGGTTTGGGCACCGGGGAGCTGTTTTTT
>NA|TRBV6-5|TRBJ1-6|few
CASRGTFRNSPLHF
TGTGCCAGCAGGGGGACTTTTAGGAATTCCCCCCTCCACTTT
>TRBD1|TRBV6-6|TRBJ1-2|NA
CASRTLTGGSGYTF
TGTGCCAGCAGGACACTAACAGGGGGCAGCGGCTACACCTTC
>NA|TRBV20-1|TRBJ1-2|NA
CSATEARGYTF
TGCAGTGCTACAGAGGCGAGGGGCTACACCTTC
>TRBD1|TRBV2|TRBJ2-3|few
CASTIVARGQSTDTQYF
TGTGCCAGCACCATAGTCGCCAGGGGGCAGAGCACAGATACGCAGTATTTT
>NA|TRBV30|TRBJ2-2|once
CAWSLSDWTGELFF
TGTGCCTGGAGTCTCTCGGACTGGACCGGGGAGCTGTTTTTT
>TRBD1|TRBV27|TRBJ1-3|NA
CASSPRDRVGNTIYF
TGTGCCAGCAGTCCCCGGGACAGGGTTGGAAACACCATATATTTT
>NA|TRBV9|TRBJ2-7|NA
CASSPSGWDEQYF
TGTGCCAGCAGCCCAAGCGGATGGGATGAGCAGTACTTC
>NA|TRBV18|TRBJ1-4|once
CASSPSEKLFF
TGTGCCAGCTCACCTTCGGAAAAACTGTTTTTT
>NA|TRBV6-6|TRBJ2-6|NA
CASTGAGGPGANVLTF
TGTGCCAGCACGGGGGCAGGGGGACCTGGGGCCAACGTCCTGACTTTC
>TRBD2|TRBV5-1|TRBJ2-1|few
CASSPAPSGAYNEQFF
TGCGCCAGCAGCCCCGCTCCTAGCGGGGCTTACAATGAGCAGTTCTTC
>TRBD1|TRBV11-3|TRBJ2-6|NA
CASSPGTAVSGANVLTF
TGTGCCAGCAGCCCCGGGACAGCAGTCTCTGGGGCCAACGTCCTGACTTTC
>TRBD2|TRBV7-8|TRBJ2-1|NA
CASSDKRGGLNEQFF
TGTGCCAGCAGCGACAAGCGGGGGGGCCTGAATGAGCAGTTCTTC
>NA|TRBV7-3|TRBJ2-1|NA
CASSLNSFGEQFF
TGTGCCAGCAGCTTAAACTCCTTTGGTGAGCAGTTCTTC
>NA|TRBV9|TRBJ1-1|NA
CASSVGVAGNTEAFF
TGTGCCAGCAGCGTAGGGGTGGCAGGGAACACTGAAGCTTTCTTT
>TRBD2|TRBV5-1|TRBJ2-5|NA
CASSGGSETQYF
TGCGCCAGCAGCGGCGGGAGCGAGACCCAGTACTTC
>TRBD2|TRBV6-5|TRBJ2-1|NA
CASSLTSGAYNEQFF
TGTGCCAGCAGTTTGACTAGCGGGGCCTACAATGAGCAGTTCTTC
>TRBD1|TRBV7-2|TRBJ2-2|NA
CASSAGTGATGELFF
TGTGCCAGCAGTGCCGGGACAGGGGCCACCGGGGAGCTGTTTTTT
>TRBD1|TRBV11-1|TRBJ2-7|NA
CASSLRQGAGEQYF
TGTGCCAGCAGCTTGAGACAGGGGGCTGGCGAGCAGTACTTC
>NA|TRBV5-1|TRBJ2-7|NA
CASSLSEAGVDEQYF
TGCGCCAGCAGCTTGTCAGAGGCAGGGGTTGACGAGCAGTACTTC
>TRBD2|TRBV11-3|TRBJ2-3|NA
CASSGRGGAGLGDTQYF
TGTGCCAGCAGCGGACGGGGGGGTGCAGGGCTTGGAGATACGCAGTATTTT
>TRBD1|TRBV5-1|TRBJ1-2|NA
CASSLLTGSYGYTF
TGCGCCAGCAGCCTTTTGACAGGGAGCTATGGCTACACCTTC
>NA|TRBV7-3|TRBJ1-1|NA
CASSLLANTEAFF
TGTGCCAGCAGCTTATTGGCTAACACTGAAGCTTTCTTT
>NA|TRBV6-1|TRBJ2-7|NA
CASRAVSYEQYF
TGTGCCAGCAGGGCGGTCTCCTACGAGCAGTACTTC
>NA|TRBV18|TRBJ1-1|once
CASSPGKASNTEAFF
TGTGCCAGCTCGCCCGGGAAGGCCTCGAACACTGAAGCTTTCTTT
>TRBD1|TRBV27|TRBJ1-6|NA
CASKGQPNNSPLHF
TGTGCCAGCAAGGGACAGCCTAATAATTCCCCCCTCCACTTT
>TRBD2|TRBV7-9|TRBJ2-5|NA
CASSLDLAGRETQYF
TGTGCCAGCAGCTTAGACCTAGCGGGGAGGGAGACCCAGTACTTC
>TRBD2|TRBV5-4|TRBJ2-2|few
CASSSNPTSGSFTGELFF
TGTGCCAGCAGCTCCAACCCAACTAGCGGGAGTTTTACCGGGGAGCTGTTTTTT
>TRBD2|TRBV5-1|TRBJ2-3|once
CASSSGLAGGGNTQYF
TGCGCCAGCAGCTCGGGACTAGCGGGGGGTGGAAATACGCAGTATTTT
>NA|TRBV5-1|TRBJ1-1|NA
CASSPLAGMNTEAFF
TGCGCCAGCAGCCCCCTGGCAGGCATGAACACTGAAGCTTTCTTT
>TRBD2|TRBV5-1|TRBJ2-3|NA
CASSPGTSGPVAQYF
TGCGCCAGCAGCCCCGGGACTAGCGGCCCCGTTGCGCAGTATTTT
>TRBD2|TRBV5-1|TRBJ2-3|NA
CASSLALSGGGTDTQYF
TGCGCCAGCAGCTTGGCCTTGAGCGGGGGGGGCACAGATACGCAGTATTTT
>TRBD1|TRBV11-2|TRBJ1-4|NA
CASSTDRGRAKLFF
TGTGCCAGCAGTACCGACAGGGGGAGGGCAAAACTGTTTTTT
>NA|TRBV28|TRBJ2-5|few
CASSKPTDRVQETQYF
TGTGCCAGCAGTAAACCCACCGACAGAGTCCAAGAGACCCAGTACTTC
>TRBD2|TRBV4-1|TRBJ2-1|NA
CASSQNPGGARYNEQFF
TGCGCCAGCAGCCAAAATCCGGGGGGGGCGCGTTACAATGAGCAGTTCTTC
>TRBD1|TRBV6-6|TRBJ1-1|NA
CASSYSKQGYNTEAFF
TGTGCCAGCAGTTACTCGAAACAGGGGTATAACACTGAAGCTTTCTTT
>NA|TRBV2|TRBJ1-4|NA
CASSVEITNEKLFF
TGTGCCAGCAGTGTCGAAATAACAAATGAAAAACTGTTTTTT
>NA|TRBV6-1|TRBJ2-3|NA
CASSEAIMVGADTQYF
TGTGCCAGCAGTGAAGCCATTATGGTCGGGGCAGATACGCAGTATTTT
>NA|TRBV6-1|TRBJ1-1|NA
CASRRQDLKAFF
TGTGCCAGCAGGAGACAGGACCTGAAGGCTTTCTTT
>NA|TRBV19|TRBJ1-2|NA
CASSGGRAQDYGYTF
TGTGCCAGTAGTGGGGGCAGGGCCCAAGACTATGGCTACACCTTC
>TRBD1|TRBV7-9|TRBJ1-5|NA
CASSRQGADQPQHF
TGTGCCAGCAGCAGACAGGGGGCGGATCAGCCCCAGCATTTT
>NA|TRBV2|TRBJ2-5|NA
CASSEARGARETQYF
TGTGCCAGCAGTGAAGCTCGGGGGGCCAGGGAGACCCAGTACTTC
>TRBD2|TRBV9|TRBJ2-3|NA
CASSGPGLAVQYF
TGTGCCAGCAGCGGACCGGGACTAGCGGTGCAGTATTTT
>TRBD2|TRBV5-1|TRBJ2-1|NA
CASSTTGTSNEQFF
TGCGCCAGCAGCACGACCGGGACTAGCAATGAGCAGTTCTTC
>NA|TRBV7-3|TRBJ1-1|NA
CASSPQMNTEAFF
TGTGCCAGCAGCCCTCAGATGAACACTGAAGCTTTCTTT
>NA|TRBV5-6|TRBJ1-1|NA
CASSLPRAEGKAFF
TGTGCCAGCAGCCTACCAAGGGCTGAGGGAAAAGCTTTCTTT
>TRBD2|TRBV29-1|TRBJ2-2|NA
CSVVTSGGNTGELFF
TGCAGCGTTGTCACTAGCGGGGGAAACACCGGGGAGCTGTTTTTT
>TRBD1|TRBV18|TRBJ1-2|NA
CASSPDRVYGYTF
TGTGCCAGCTCACCGGACAGGGTCTATGGCTACACCTTC
>TRBD1|TRBV18|TRBJ1-5|NA
CASSRDREKNQPQHF
TGTGCCAGCTCACGGGACAGGGAAAAGAATCAGCCCCAGCATTTT
>TRBD1|TRBV19|TRBJ1-1|NA
CASNDDRGLNTEAFF
TGTGCCAGTAATGACGACAGGGGGCTGAACACTGAAGCTTTCTTT
>TRBD1|TRBV11-2|TRBJ2-7|NA
CASRMDRVGEQYF
TGTGCCAGCAGAATGGACAGGGTGGGAGAGCAGTACTTC
>NA|TRBV20-1|TRBJ1-1|NA
CSAVPVAEAFF
TGCAGTGCTGTACCAGTGGCTGAAGCTTTCTTT
>NA|TRBV2|TRBJ1-1|once
CASSEGQGTEAFF
TGTGCCAGCAGTGAAGGGCAGGGCACTGAAGCTTTCTTT
>NA|TRBV4-1|TRBJ1-1|NA
CASSQDRQGDTEAFF
TGTGCCAGCAGCCAAGATCGGCAGGGTGACACTGAAGCTTTCTTT